Listed below are T cell receptor beta chains from one sample, sequenced in a study of T cell responses to AZD1222 COVID-19 vaccine. TCRdb keeps only in-frame clones here, not all; method: immunoSEQ multiplex PCR. The table includes fewer than 150,000 clones, roughly 91% detected once. This specimen consisted of peripheral blood, obtained 28 days after the second AZD1222 dose. The receptors stem from an adult who received the AZD1222 COVID-19 vaccine. Each CDR3 is given with its conserved first and last residue. D genes are given only for firm matches. The size entry is marked missing in some rows and otherwise reads once, few, many or a size class.

d_call	clone_size	j_call	v_call	cdr3_nt	cdr3_aa
.	.	TRBJ1-3	TRBV7-8	TGTGCCAGCCGGTACGGGGCTGGAAACACCATATATTTT	CASRYGAGNTIYF
.	.	TRBJ1-2	TRBV27	TGTGCCAGCAGATCTGATGGCTACACCTTC	CASRSDGYTF
.	.	TRBJ2-2	TRBV19	TGTGCCAGTAGTATCGGAGGGCTCGGGGAGCTGTTTTTT	CASSIGGLGELFF
TRBD1	.	TRBJ1-1	TRBV5-1	TGCGCCAGCAGCCCTACAGGGGACACTGAAGCTTTCTTT	CASSPTGDTEAFF
.	.	TRBJ1-1	TRBV5-1	TGCGCCAGCAGCTTGGTGGAGGGAGGGAAAACTGAAGCTTTCTTT	CASSLVEGGKTEAFF
TRBD1	.	TRBJ1-1	TRBV5-8	TGTGCCAGCACCCGCGTCTTGGGGACAGTGAACACTGAAGCTTTCTTT	CASTRVLGTVNTEAFF
TRBD1	once	TRBJ1-1	TRBV30	TGTGCCTGGACAGGGGGAAGAGGGTCCACTGAAGCTTTCTTT	CAWTGGRGSTEAFF
TRBD2	.	TRBJ2-1	TRBV3-1/TRBV3-2	TGTGCCAGCGAAGCCTTACTAGCGGGGAGTGGTGAGCAGTTCTTC	CASEALLAGSGEQFF
TRBD1	.	TRBJ2-7	TRBV28	TGTGCCAGCACCCCCGGGACAGGGGCCAGCGAGCAGTACTTC	CASTPGTGASEQYF
.	.	TRBJ1-1	TRBV5-1	TGCGCCAGCAGCTTGGACTCGAACACTGAAGCTTTCTTT	CASSLDSNTEAFF
.	.	TRBJ1-2	TRBV18	TGTGCCAGCTCACCACGGGACAAGACCCCCTATGGCTACACCTTC	CASSPRDKTPYGYTF
.	.	TRBJ1-5	TRBV28	TGTGCCAGCAGTACCTTAGCAGGGTCCCTCGGGGGGCAGCCCCAGCATTTT	CASSTLAGSLGGQPQHF
.	.	TRBJ2-1	TRBV9	TGTGCCAGCAGCGTAACCCAGGGGATCAACAATGAGCAGTTCTTC	CASSVTQGINNEQFF
TRBD1	.	TRBJ1-2	TRBV3-1/TRBV3-2	TGTGCCAGCAGCCAAGAGTTCCCCCCCCGACAGGGATTAGGCTACACCTTC	CASSQEFPPRQGLGYTF
.	.	TRBJ2-6	TRBV30	TGTGGCCAGGGGGGCTCTGGGGCCAACGTCCTGACTTTC	CGQGGSGANVLTF
TRBD1	.	TRBJ1-1	TRBV7-9	TGTGCCAGCAGCCCCCGGACAGGGAACACTGAAGCTTTCTTT	CASSPRTGNTEAFF
TRBD1	.	TRBJ2-2	TRBV9	TGTGCCAGCGGCCAGGGGGCGGGGTCGCTTACCGGGGAGCTGTTTTTT	CASGQGAGSLTGELFF
TRBD2	.	TRBJ2-5	TRBV28	TGTGCCAGCAGCTACAGCGGGGGGGCCGTAGGAGAGACCCAGTACTTC	CASSYSGGAVGETQYF
TRBD2	.	TRBJ2-5	TRBV11-3	TGTGCCAGCAGCTCCCCTACTAGCGGGGGGGGTAAAGAGACCCAGTACTTC	CASSSPTSGGGKETQYF
TRBD1	.	TRBJ2-7	TRBV5-6	TGTGCCAGCAGCGGGAGACAGGGTAGGTACGAGCAGTACTTC	CASSGRQGRYEQYF
TRBD1	.	TRBJ1-2	TRBV7-9	TGTGCCAGCAGCTATGGGACAGGAAATGGCTACACCTTC	CASSYGTGNGYTF
.	.	TRBJ2-3	TRBV6-5	TGTGCCAGCAGTTTACAGGGTGCAGATACGCAGTATTTT	CASSLQGADTQYF
.	.	TRBJ1-2	TRBV7-9	TGTGCCAGCAGCTTAGCTCACATGAGGTATGGCTACACCTTC	CASSLAHMRYGYTF
.	.	TRBJ1-6	TRBV18	TGTGCCAGCTCACCGGAATCCTCTCCCCTCCACTTT	CASSPESSPLHF
TRBD1	once	TRBJ1-2	TRBV10-3	TGTGCCATCTGGACACAGGGGAGGTATGGCTACACCTTC	CAIWTQGRYGYTF
.	many	TRBJ2-2	TRBV30	TGTGCCTGGAGTGTAGGGGGATCTGTACCCGGGGAGCTGTTTTTT	CAWSVGGSVPGELFF
.	.	TRBJ1-3	TRBV2	TGTGCCAGCACCATGGAGTGGTCTGGAAACACCATATATTTT	CASTMEWSGNTIYF
.	.	TRBJ2-1	TRBV5-4	TGTGCCAGCAGCAACGACGTCACAGACAATGAGCAGTTCTTC	CASSNDVTDNEQFF
.	once	TRBJ1-1	TRBV3-1/TRBV3-2	TGTGCCAGCAGCCCCTTCTCGAACACTGAAGCTTTCTTT	CASSPFSNTEAFF
.	.	TRBJ2-5	TRBV5-1	TGCGCCAGCAGATCGGCGGGTTGGGGGGCCGAGACCCAGTACTTC	CASRSAGWGAETQYF
TRBD1	.	TRBJ1-1	TRBV19	TGTGCCAGTAGGGTGGGGACAGGGGGCAACACTGAAGCTTTCTTT	CASRVGTGGNTEAFF
TRBD1	.	TRBJ1-5	TRBV19	TGTGCCAGTAGTCAAACAGGGGGCAATCAGCCCCAGCATTTT	CASSQTGGNQPQHF
TRBD2	.	TRBJ2-3	TRBV5-5	TGTGCCAGCAGAACCAGCGGGGCCCACACAGATACGCAGTATTTT	CASRTSGAHTDTQYF
TRBD1	once	TRBJ2-7	TRBV5-1	TGCGCCAGCAGCTACGGACAGGGGGTTGGGTACGAGCAGTACTTC	CASSYGQGVGYEQYF
.	.	TRBJ2-7	TRBV7-9	TGTGCCAGCAGCTTAGCGCATAGGACAGACTACGAGCAGTACTTC	CASSLAHRTDYEQYF
.	.	TRBJ1-1	TRBV9	TGTGCCAGCAGCCTCCGGTCCGGCACTGAAGCTTTCTTT	CASSLRSGTEAFF
TRBD1	.	TRBJ1-5	TRBV2	TGTGCCAGCCATACAGGGGGCTCGAGCAATCAGCCCCAGCATTTT	CASHTGGSSNQPQHF